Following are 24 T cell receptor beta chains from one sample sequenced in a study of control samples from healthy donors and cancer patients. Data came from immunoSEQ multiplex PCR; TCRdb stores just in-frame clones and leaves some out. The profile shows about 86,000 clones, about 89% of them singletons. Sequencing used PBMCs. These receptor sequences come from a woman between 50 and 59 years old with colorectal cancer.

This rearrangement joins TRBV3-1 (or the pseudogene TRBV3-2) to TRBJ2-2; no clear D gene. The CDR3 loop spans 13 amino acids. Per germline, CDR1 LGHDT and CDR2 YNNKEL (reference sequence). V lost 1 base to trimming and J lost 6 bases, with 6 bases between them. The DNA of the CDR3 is TGTGCCAGCAGCCAAGTGCAACCCGGGGAGCTGTTTTTT. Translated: CASSQVQPGELFF.

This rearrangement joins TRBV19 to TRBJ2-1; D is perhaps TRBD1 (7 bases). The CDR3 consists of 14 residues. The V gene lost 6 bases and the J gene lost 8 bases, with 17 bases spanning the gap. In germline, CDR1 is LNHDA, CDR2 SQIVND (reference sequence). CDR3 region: CASRGAGGLDEQFF. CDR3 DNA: TGTGCCAGTAGAGGGGCAGGGGGACTCGATGAGCAGTTCTTC.

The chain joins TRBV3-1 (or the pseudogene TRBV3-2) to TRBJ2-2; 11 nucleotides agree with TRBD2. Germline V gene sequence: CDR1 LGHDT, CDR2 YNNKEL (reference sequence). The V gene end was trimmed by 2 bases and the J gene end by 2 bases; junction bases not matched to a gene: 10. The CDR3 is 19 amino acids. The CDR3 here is CASSQSPASGGLNTGELFF. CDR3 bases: TGTGCCAGCAGCCAAAGCCCCGCTAGCGGGGGGCTTAACACCGGGGAGCTGTTTTTT.

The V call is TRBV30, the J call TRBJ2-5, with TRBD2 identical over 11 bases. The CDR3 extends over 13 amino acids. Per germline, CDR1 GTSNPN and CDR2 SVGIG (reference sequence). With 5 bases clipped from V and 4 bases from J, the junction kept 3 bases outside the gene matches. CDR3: CAWDTSGGETQYF. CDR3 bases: TGTGCCTGGGATACTAGCGGGGGAGAGACCCAGTACTTC.

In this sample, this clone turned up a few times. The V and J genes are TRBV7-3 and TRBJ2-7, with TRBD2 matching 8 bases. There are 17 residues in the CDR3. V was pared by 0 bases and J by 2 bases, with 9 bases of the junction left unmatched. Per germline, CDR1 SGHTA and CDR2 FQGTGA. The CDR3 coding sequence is TGTGCCAGCAGCTTAACCATAGGTAGCGGGGTTACCTACGAGCAGTACGTC. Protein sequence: CASSLTIGSGVTYEQYV.

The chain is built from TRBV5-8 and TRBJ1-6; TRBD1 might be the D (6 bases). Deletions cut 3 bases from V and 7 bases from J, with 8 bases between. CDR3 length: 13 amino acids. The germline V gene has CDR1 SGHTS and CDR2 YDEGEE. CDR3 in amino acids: CASSSRGNSPLHF. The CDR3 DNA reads TGTGCCAGCAGCTCCAGGGGAAATTCACCCCTCCACTTT.

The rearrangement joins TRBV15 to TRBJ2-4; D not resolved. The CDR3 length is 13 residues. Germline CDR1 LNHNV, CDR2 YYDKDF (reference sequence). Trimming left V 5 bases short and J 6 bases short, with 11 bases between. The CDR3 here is CATSVGTGNIQYF. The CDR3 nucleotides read TGTGCCACCAGCGTCGGCACCGGAAACATTCAGTACTTC.

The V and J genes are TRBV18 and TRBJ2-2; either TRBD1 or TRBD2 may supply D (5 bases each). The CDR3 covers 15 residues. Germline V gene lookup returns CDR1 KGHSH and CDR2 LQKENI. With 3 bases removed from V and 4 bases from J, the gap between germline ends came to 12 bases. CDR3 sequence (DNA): TGTGCCAGCTCACCGCTCCGGGACGCCACCGGGGAGCTGTTTTTT. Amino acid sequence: CASSPLRDATGELFF.

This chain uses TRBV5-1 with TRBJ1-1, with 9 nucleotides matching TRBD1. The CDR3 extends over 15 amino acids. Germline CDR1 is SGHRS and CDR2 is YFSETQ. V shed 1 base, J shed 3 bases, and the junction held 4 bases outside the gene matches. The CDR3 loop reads CASSLMGQGDTEAFF. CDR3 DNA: TGCGCCAGCAGCTTGATGGGACAGGGCGACACTGAAGCTTTCTTT.

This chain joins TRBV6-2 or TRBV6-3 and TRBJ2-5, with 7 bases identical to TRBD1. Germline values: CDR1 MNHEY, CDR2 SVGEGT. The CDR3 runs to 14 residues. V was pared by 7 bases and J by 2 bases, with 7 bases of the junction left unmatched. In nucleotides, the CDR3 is TGTGCCAGCACCCCAGGGGGAATTCAAGAGACCCAGTACTTC. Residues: CASTPGGIQETQYF.

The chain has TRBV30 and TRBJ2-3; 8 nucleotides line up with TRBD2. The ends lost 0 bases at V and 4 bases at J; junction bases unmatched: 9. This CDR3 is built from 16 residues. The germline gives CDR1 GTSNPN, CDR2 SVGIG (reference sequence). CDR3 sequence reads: CAWSVGAGVTSDTQYF. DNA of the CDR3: TGTGCCTGGAGTGTCGGAGCGGGGGTTACCTCAGATACGCAGTATTTT.

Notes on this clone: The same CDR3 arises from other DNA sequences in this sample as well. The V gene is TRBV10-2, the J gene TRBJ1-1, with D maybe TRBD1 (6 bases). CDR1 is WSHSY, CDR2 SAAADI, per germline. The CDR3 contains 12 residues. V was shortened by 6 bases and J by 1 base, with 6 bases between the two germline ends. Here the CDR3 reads CASRGGNTEAFF. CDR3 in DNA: TGCGCCAGCAGAGGGGGGAACACTGAAGCTTTCTTT.

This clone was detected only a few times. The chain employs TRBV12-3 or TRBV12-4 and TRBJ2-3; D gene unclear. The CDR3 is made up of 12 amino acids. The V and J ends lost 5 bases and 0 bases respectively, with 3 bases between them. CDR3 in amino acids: CASSASTDTQYF. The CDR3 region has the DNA TGTGCCAGCAGTGCTAGCACAGATACGCAGTATTTT.

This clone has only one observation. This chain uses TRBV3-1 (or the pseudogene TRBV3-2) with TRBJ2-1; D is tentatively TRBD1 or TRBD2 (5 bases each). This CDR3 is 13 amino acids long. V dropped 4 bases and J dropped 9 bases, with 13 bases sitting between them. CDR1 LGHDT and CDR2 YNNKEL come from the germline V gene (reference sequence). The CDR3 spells CASSPNSGTEQFF. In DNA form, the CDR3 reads TGTGCCAGCAGCCCGAACTCAGGGACTGAGCAGTTCTTC.

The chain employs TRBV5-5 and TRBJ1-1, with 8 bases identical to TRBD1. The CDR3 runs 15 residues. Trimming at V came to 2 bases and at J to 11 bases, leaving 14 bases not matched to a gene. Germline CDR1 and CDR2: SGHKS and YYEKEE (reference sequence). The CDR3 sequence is CASSFLDREEIGAFF. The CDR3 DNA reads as TGTGCCAGCAGCTTCCTGGACAGGGAGGAGATTGGGGCTTTCTTT.

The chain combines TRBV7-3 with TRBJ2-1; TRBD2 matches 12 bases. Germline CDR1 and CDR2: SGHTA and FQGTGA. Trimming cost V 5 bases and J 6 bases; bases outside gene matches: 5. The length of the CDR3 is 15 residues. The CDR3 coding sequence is TGTGCCAGCAGCCCTAGCGGGGGGGCCGCCAATGAGCAGTTCTTC. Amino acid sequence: CASSPSGGAANEQFF.

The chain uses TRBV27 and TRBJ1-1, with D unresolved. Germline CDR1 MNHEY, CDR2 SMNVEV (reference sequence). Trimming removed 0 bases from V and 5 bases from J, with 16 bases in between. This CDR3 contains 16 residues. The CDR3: CASSLSARAGGTEAFF. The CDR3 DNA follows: TGTGCCAGCAGTTTATCTGCCCGCGCGGGCGGGACTGAAGCTTTCTTT.

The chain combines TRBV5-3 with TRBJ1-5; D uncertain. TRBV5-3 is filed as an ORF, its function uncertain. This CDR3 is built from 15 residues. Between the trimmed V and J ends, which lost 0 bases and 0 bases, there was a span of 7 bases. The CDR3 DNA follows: TGTGCCAGAAGCTTGGGACGGTATAGCAATCAGCCCCAGCATTTT. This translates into CARSLGRYSNQPQHF.

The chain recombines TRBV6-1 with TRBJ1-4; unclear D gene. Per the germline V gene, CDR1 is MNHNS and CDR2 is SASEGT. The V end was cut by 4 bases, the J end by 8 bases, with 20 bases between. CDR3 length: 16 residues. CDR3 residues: CASSGALTPAGEKLFF. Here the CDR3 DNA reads TGTGCCAGCAGTGGAGCCTTGACACCTGCGGGAGAAAAACTGTTTTTT.

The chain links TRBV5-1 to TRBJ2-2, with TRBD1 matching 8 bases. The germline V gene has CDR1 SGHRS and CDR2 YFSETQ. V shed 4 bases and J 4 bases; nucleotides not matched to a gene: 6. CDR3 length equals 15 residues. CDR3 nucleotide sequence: TGCGCCAGCAGCCTAGACAGGGGAGGCACCGGGGAGCTGTTTTTT. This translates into CASSLDRGGTGELFF.

The CDR3: CASLICMNYGYTF. In nucleotides, the CDR3 is TGTGCCAGCCTAATCTGTATGAACTATGGCTACACCTTC. The V gene is TRBV21-1, the J gene TRBJ1-2. TRBV21-1 is assigned pseudogene status. There are 13 residues in the CDR3.

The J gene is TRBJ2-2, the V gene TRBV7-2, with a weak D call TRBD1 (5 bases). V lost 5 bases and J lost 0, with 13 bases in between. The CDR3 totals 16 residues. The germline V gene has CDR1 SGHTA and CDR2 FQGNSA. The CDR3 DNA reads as TGTGCCAGCAGCCGGGTAGGGGTTACGAACACCGGGGAGCTGTTTTTT. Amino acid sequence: CASSRVGVTNTGELFF.

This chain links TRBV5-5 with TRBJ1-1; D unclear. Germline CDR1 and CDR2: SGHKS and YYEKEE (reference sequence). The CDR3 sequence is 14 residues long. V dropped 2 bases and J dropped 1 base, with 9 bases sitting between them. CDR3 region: CASSLEGQNTEAFF. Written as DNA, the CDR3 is TGTGCCAGCAGCTTAGAGGGCCAGAACACTGAAGCTTTCTTT. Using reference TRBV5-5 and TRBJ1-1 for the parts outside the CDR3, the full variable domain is DAGVTQSPTHLIKTRGQQVTLRCSPISGHKSVSWYQQVLGQGPQFIFQYYEKEERGRGNFPDRFSARQFPNYSSELNVNALLLGDSALYLCASSLEGQNTEAFFGQGTRLTVV.

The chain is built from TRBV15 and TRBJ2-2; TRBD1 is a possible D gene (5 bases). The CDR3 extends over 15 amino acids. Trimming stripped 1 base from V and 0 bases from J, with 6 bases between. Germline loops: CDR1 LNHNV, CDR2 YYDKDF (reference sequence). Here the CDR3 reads CATSRGGANTGELFF. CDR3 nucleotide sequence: TGTGCCACCAGCAGAGGGGGCGCGAACACCGGGGAGCTGTTTTTT.